A selection of T cell receptor beta chains follows, all from one sample in a study of prognosis after radiotherapy for stage I lung cancer. MiXCR, applied by TCRdb to the multiplex PCR reads, yields one record per CDR3 protein. Among more than 12,000 distinct CDR3 sequences listed, 31% were seen once. The sample was PBMCs, taken before or after stereotactic body radiation therapy (not recorded which). The origin of the receptors is a donor of 50 years or more with non-small cell lung cancer. CDR3s include the opening cysteine and the closing phenylalanine or tryptophan. The order of the fields is D gene, V gene, clone size, J gene, CDR3 protein, CDR3 DNA. A D gene is named only where the DNA matches it firmly. A clone size is listed for some rows: how often the clone was seen (once, few, many), or a class if it is expanded.

d_call: NA
v_call: TRBV27
clone_size: many
j_call: TRBJ1-1
cdr3_aa: CASSLRQGTGGRTEAFF
cdr3_nt: TGTGCCAGCAGTTTGCGTCAGGGGACCGGAGGGAGGACTGAAGCTTTCTTT

d_call: NA
v_call: TRBV10-3
clone_size: many
j_call: TRBJ1-5
cdr3_aa: CAISDSGRYNQPQHF
cdr3_nt: TGTGCCATCAGTGACTCGGGTCGGTACAATCAGCCCCAGCATTTT

d_call: NA
v_call: TRBV3-1
clone_size: many
j_call: TRBJ1-5
cdr3_aa: CASSRGTLNQPQHF
cdr3_nt: TGTGCCAGTTCCCGCGGGACACTAAATCAGCCCCAGCATTTT

d_call: NA
v_call: TRBV6-2/TRBV6-3
clone_size: NA
j_call: TRBJ1-2
cdr3_aa: CASSRQLWDYGYTF
cdr3_nt: TGTGCCAGCAGTCGACAATTGTGGGACTATGGCTACACCTTC

d_call: TRBD1
v_call: TRBV27
clone_size: many
j_call: TRBJ1-2
cdr3_aa: CASSSYTGELNYGYTF
cdr3_nt: TGTGCCAGCAGTTCTTATACAGGGGAGCTTAACTATGGCTACACCTTC

d_call: NA
v_call: TRBV18
clone_size: many
j_call: TRBJ1-4
cdr3_aa: CASSPEGNEKLFF
cdr3_nt: TGTGCCAGCTCACCAGAGGGTAATGAAAAACTGTTTTTT

d_call: NA
v_call: TRBV20-1
clone_size: NA
j_call: TRBJ2-1
cdr3_aa: CSIRRGSSYNEQFF
cdr3_nt: TGCAGTATCCGGCGGGGAAGCTCATACAATGAGCAGTTCTTC

d_call: TRBD2
v_call: TRBV5-1
clone_size: NA
j_call: TRBJ2-7
cdr3_aa: CASSPWRGSGINYEQYF
cdr3_nt: TGCGCCAGCAGCCCCTGGCGAGGTAGCGGGATTAACTACGAGCAGTACTTC

d_call: NA
v_call: TRBV29-1
clone_size: once
j_call: TRBJ1-2
cdr3_aa: CSVRQEVGYGYTF
cdr3_nt: TGCAGCGTTAGACAGGAGGTGGGCTATGGCTACACCTTC

d_call: TRBD2
v_call: TRBV9
clone_size: NA
j_call: TRBJ2-7
cdr3_aa: CDSSVAGQGNEQYF
cdr3_nt: TGTGACAGCAGCGTAGCGGGACAAGGAAACGAGCAGTACTTC

d_call: TRBD2
v_call: TRBV11-2
clone_size: many
j_call: TRBJ2-1
cdr3_aa: CASSLGYSGTYNEQFF
cdr3_nt: TGTGCCAGCAGCTTAGGGTACAGCGGGACGTACAATGAGCAGTTCTTC

d_call: TRBD1
v_call: TRBV20-1
clone_size: many
j_call: TRBJ1-4
cdr3_aa: CSARDLQGEEKLFF
cdr3_nt: TGCAGTGCTAGAGATCTTCAGGGGGAAGAAAAACTGTTTTTT

d_call: TRBD2
v_call: TRBV9
clone_size: many
j_call: TRBJ2-5
cdr3_aa: CASSASGQETQYF
cdr3_nt: TGTGCCAGCAGCGCTAGCGGGCAAGAGACCCAGTACTTC

d_call: NA
v_call: TRBV2
clone_size: hyperexpanded
j_call: TRBJ2-1
cdr3_aa: CASTTLGRGYNEQFF
cdr3_nt: TGTGCCAGCACCACCTTGGGGCGGGGTTACAATGAGCAGTTCTTC

d_call: NA
v_call: TRBV19
clone_size: NA
j_call: TRBJ1-1
cdr3_aa: CASSMVLATESFF
cdr3_nt: TGTGCCAGTAGTATGGTGCTGGCAACAGAATCTTTCTTT

d_call: NA
v_call: TRBV7-8
clone_size: many
j_call: TRBJ1-2
cdr3_aa: CASSPRNGKGNYGYTF
cdr3_nt: TGTGCCAGCAGCCCCCGTAATGGCAAGGGAAACTATGGCTACACCTTC

d_call: NA
v_call: TRBV7-8
clone_size: many
j_call: TRBJ2-1
cdr3_aa: CASSSGTRNNEQFF
cdr3_nt: TGTGCCAGCAGCTCCGGGACGCGGAACAATGAGCAGTTCTTC

d_call: NA
v_call: TRBV28
clone_size: many
j_call: TRBJ1-1
cdr3_aa: CASRDSERTEAFF
cdr3_nt: TGTGCCAGCAGGGACTCCGAAAGGACTGAAGCTTTCTTT

d_call: NA
v_call: TRBV5-1
clone_size: medium-sized
j_call: TRBJ2-1
cdr3_aa: CANTQLSSYNEQFF
cdr3_nt: TGCGCCAACACCCAGTTGAGCTCCTACAATGAGCAGTTCTTC

d_call: NA
v_call: TRBV2
clone_size: many
j_call: TRBJ2-2
cdr3_aa: CASMGGAQPTGELFF
cdr3_nt: TGTGCCAGCATGGGGGGAGCCCAGCCCACCGGGGAGCTGTTTTTT

d_call: NA
v_call: TRBV5-4
clone_size: many
j_call: TRBJ2-4
cdr3_aa: CASSLNPRIAKNIQYF
cdr3_nt: TGTGCCAGCAGCTTGAATCCAAGGATAGCCAAAAACATTCAGTACTTC

d_call: NA
v_call: TRBV5-1
clone_size: NA
j_call: TRBJ2-3
cdr3_aa: CASGGHLADTQYF
cdr3_nt: TGCGCCAGCGGGGGACATCTGGCAGATACGCAGTATTTT

d_call: NA
v_call: TRBV2
clone_size: medium-sized
j_call: TRBJ2-1
cdr3_aa: CASSYSHEQFF
cdr3_nt: TGTGCCAGCAGTTACTCCCATGAGCAGTTCTTC

d_call: NA
v_call: TRBV7-9
clone_size: medium-sized
j_call: TRBJ1-1
cdr3_aa: CASSSVGGGDTEAFF
cdr3_nt: TGTGCCAGCAGCTCCGTGGGTGGGGGTGACACTGAAGCTTTCTTT

d_call: NA
v_call: TRBV29-1
clone_size: many
j_call: TRBJ2-7
cdr3_aa: CSVDDSTYEQYF
cdr3_nt: TGCAGCGTTGACGACAGTACCTACGAGCAGTACTTC

d_call: NA
v_call: TRBV28
clone_size: medium-sized
j_call: TRBJ1-1
cdr3_aa: CASLGVGRLNTEAFF
cdr3_nt: TGTGCCAGCTTAGGGGTGGGGCGGTTGAACACTGAAGCTTTCTTT

d_call: NA
v_call: TRBV7-3
clone_size: many
j_call: TRBJ2-1
cdr3_aa: CASSSTGRGYNEQFF
cdr3_nt: TGTGCCAGCAGCTCGACAGGGAGGGGCTACAATGAGCAGTTCTTC

d_call: TRBD2
v_call: TRBV5-1
clone_size: many
j_call: TRBJ2-2
cdr3_aa: CASSLVLAGVNTGELFF
cdr3_nt: TGCGCCAGCAGCTTAGTATTGGCGGGGGTGAACACCGGGGAGCTGTTTTTT

d_call: NA
v_call: TRBV6-1
clone_size: many
j_call: TRBJ2-1
cdr3_aa: CASTPWGNNEQFF
cdr3_nt: TGTGCCAGCACCCCCTGGGGCAACAATGAGCAGTTCTTC

d_call: NA
v_call: TRBV11-2
clone_size: medium-sized
j_call: TRBJ2-3
cdr3_aa: CASSLGPLMYTQYF
cdr3_nt: TGTGCCAGCAGCTTAGGACCATTAATGTATACGCAGTATTTT

d_call: NA
v_call: TRBV7-8
clone_size: NA
j_call: TRBJ2-1
cdr3_aa: CARSFVERNEQLF
cdr3_nt: TGTGCCAGAAGCTTCGTCGAGAGGAATGAGCAGTTATTC

d_call: TRBD2
v_call: TRBV18
clone_size: many
j_call: TRBJ2-3
cdr3_aa: CASSPGLAATDTQYF
cdr3_nt: TGTGCCAGCTCACCGGGACTAGCGGCCACAGATACGCAGTATTTT

d_call: NA
v_call: TRBV28
clone_size: NA
j_call: TRBJ2-1
cdr3_aa: CASIRREHRHFF
cdr3_nt: TGTGCCAGCATCCGTAGGGAGCATCGGCATTTCTTC

d_call: TRBD1
v_call: TRBV6-1
clone_size: medium-sized
j_call: TRBJ1-2
cdr3_aa: CASSEGTGLYGYTF
cdr3_nt: TGTGCCAGCAGTGAGGGGACAGGACTTTATGGCTACACCTTC

d_call: NA
v_call: TRBV15
clone_size: many
j_call: TRBJ1-1
cdr3_aa: CATSSLDRMNTEAFF
cdr3_nt: TGTGCCACCAGCAGCCTGGACAGAATGAACACTGAAGCTTTCTTT

d_call: NA
v_call: TRBV19
clone_size: many
j_call: TRBJ1-5
cdr3_aa: CASSSQAGLQPQHF
cdr3_nt: TGTGCCAGTAGTAGCCAGGCGGGTCTTCAGCCCCAGCATTTT

d_call: NA
v_call: TRBV6-1
clone_size: many
j_call: TRBJ1-1
cdr3_aa: CASSISNTEAFF
cdr3_nt: TGTGCCAGCAGTATCTCGAACACTGAAGCTTTCTTT

d_call: TRBD2
v_call: TRBV4-1
clone_size: many
j_call: TRBJ2-7
cdr3_aa: CASSQTGTTVGEQYF
cdr3_nt: TGCGCCAGCAGCCAAACCGGGACTACAGTTGGCGAGCAGTACTTC

d_call: TRBD2
v_call: TRBV20-1
clone_size: many
j_call: TRBJ2-7
cdr3_aa: CSARDQGYGGGPYEQYF
cdr3_nt: TGCAGTGCTAGAGATCAGGGGTACGGGGGGGGTCCGTACGAGCAGTACTTC

d_call: TRBD2
v_call: TRBV7-9
clone_size: many
j_call: TRBJ2-5
cdr3_aa: CAGSPTSGSQETQYF
cdr3_nt: TGTGCCGGCAGCCCGACTAGCGGAAGCCAAGAGACCCAGTACTTC

d_call: NA
v_call: TRBV5-1
clone_size: many
j_call: TRBJ1-2
cdr3_aa: CASSTEAKNYGYTF
cdr3_nt: TGCGCCAGCAGCACTGAGGCAAAAAACTATGGCTACACCTTC

d_call: NA
v_call: TRBV18
clone_size: many
j_call: TRBJ2-3
cdr3_aa: CASSLTSTDTQYF
cdr3_nt: TGTGCCAGCTCACTTACTAGCACAGATACGCAGTATTTT

d_call: NA
v_call: TRBV6-9
clone_size: many
j_call: TRBJ2-4
cdr3_aa: CASSYGRILAKNIQYF
cdr3_nt: TGTGCCAGCAGTTACGGACGGATACTAGCCAAAAACATTCAGTACTTC

d_call: NA
v_call: TRBV20-1
clone_size: medium-sized
j_call: TRBJ2-1
cdr3_aa: CSARDPVGYNEQFF
cdr3_nt: TGCAGTGCTAGAGACCCTGTGGGCTACAATGAGCAGTTCTTC

d_call: TRBD2
v_call: TRBV9
clone_size: medium-sized
j_call: TRBJ2-1
cdr3_aa: CASSLWSSGLIPYNEQFF
cdr3_nt: TGCGCCAGCAGCTTATGGTCTAGCGGACTAATTCCCTACAATGAGCAGTTCTTC

d_call: TRBD1
v_call: TRBV9
clone_size: medium-sized
j_call: TRBJ1-5
cdr3_aa: CASSATPGTGSNQPQHF
cdr3_nt: TGTGCCAGCAGCGCAACCCCCGGGACAGGGAGCAATCAGCCCCAGCATTTT